This entry describes one T cell receptor (beta chain). Its cognate antigen is unknown. Use of 60 Vbeta and 13 Jbeta primers characterized the PCR. TCRdb keeps only in-frame clones here, not all; method: immunoSEQ multiplex PCR. The repertoire holds 200,000 to 250,000 clones, with about 81% as singletons. It was healthy bone marrow donors who served as donors. This specimen belongs to a study of cytomegalovirus exposure and HLA in healthy donors. Germline V CDR1 and CDR2: ENHRY, SYGVKD. The V segment lost 4 bases and the J segment 9 bases; nucleotides outside the gene matches: 12. The CDR3 extends over 15 amino acids. Study conclusions and caveats: Later, an analysis found that common viral pathogens appeared to be linked with several of the most significant clusters. Prediction of most subjects' HLA-A and HLA-B alleles by TCR beta sequences was reportedly accurate. According to an earlier analysis, most TCR beta V segments yielded productive rearrangements about 87% or about 30% of the time.

The origin of this receptor is a woman aged 35 to 49 in good health and CMV-seropositive. The chain links TRBV10-3 to TRBJ2-1; 7 positions match TRBD2. Sequencing was carried out using PBMCs. The CDR3 DNA follows: TGTGCCATCAGTGGGGACTACCGGGAGGTGGTTGAGCAGTTCTTC. Its protein is CAISGDYREVVEQFF.